This T cell receptor beta chain was recovered during a study of T cells in Graves' hyperthyroidism and ophthalmopathy. Template material for amplifying TCR beta CDR3 regions consisted of RNA transcripts. The HTBI primer set was used in a first-round RT-PCR of the TCR CDR3. TCRdb recomputed calls from the multiplex PCR reads with MiXCR, one row per CDR3 protein. Among about 550,000 distinct CDR3 sequences, roughly 20% were seen once, and the ten largest hold more than 25%. CDR1 is LNHDA and CDR2 is SQIVND in the germline V gene (reference sequence). The CDR3 loop spans 13 amino acids. V shed 5 bases, J shed 2 bases, and the junction held 3 bases outside the gene matches. PBMCs were collected from a roughly 9.7 ml volume of fresh peripheral blood.

The sequencing sample was made of blood. This chain links TRBV19 with TRBJ2-7; 7 nucleotides agree with TRBD2. This receptor was taken from a man between 18 and 29 years old with Graves' hyperthyroidism. CDR3 residues: CASSAGVPYEQYF. In nucleotides, the CDR3 is TGTGCCAGTAGTGCGGGAGTGCCCTACGAGCAGTACTTC. Full variable domain (remainder filled in from reference TRBV19 and TRBJ2-7): DGGITQSPKYLFRKEGQNVTLSCEQNLNHDAMYWYRQDPGQGLRLIYYSQIVNDFQKGDIAEGYSVSREKKESFPLTVTSAQKNPTAFYLCASSAGVPYEQYFGPGTRLTVT.